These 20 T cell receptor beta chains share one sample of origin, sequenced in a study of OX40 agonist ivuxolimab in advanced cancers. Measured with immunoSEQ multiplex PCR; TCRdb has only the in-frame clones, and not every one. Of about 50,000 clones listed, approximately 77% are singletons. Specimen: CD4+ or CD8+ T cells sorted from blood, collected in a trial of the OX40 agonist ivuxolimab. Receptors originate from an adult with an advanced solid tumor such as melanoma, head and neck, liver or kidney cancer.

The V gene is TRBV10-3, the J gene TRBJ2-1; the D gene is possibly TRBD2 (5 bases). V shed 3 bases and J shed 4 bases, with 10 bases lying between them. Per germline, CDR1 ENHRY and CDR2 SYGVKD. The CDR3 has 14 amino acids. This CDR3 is CAISETRNYNEQFF. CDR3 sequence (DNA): TGTGCCATCAGTGAAACTAGAAATTACAATGAGCAGTTCTTC.

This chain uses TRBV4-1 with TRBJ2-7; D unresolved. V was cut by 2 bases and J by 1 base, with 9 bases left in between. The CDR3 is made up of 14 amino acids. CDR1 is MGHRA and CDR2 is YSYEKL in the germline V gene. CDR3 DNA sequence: TGCGCCAGCAGCCAATGGCCGAGGTCCTACGAGCAGTACTTC. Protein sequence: CASSQWPRSYEQYF.

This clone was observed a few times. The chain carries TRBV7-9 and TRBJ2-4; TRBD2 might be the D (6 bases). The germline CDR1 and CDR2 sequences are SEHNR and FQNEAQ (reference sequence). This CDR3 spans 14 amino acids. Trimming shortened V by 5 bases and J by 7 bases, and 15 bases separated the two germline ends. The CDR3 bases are TGTGCCAGCAGCCGGGACGGGAGTGCTAACATTCAGTACTTC. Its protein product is CASSRDGSANIQYF.

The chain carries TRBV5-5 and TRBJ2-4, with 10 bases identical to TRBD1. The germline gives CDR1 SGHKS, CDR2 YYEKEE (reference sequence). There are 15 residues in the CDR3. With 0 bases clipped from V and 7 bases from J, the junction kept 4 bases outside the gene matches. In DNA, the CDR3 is TGTGCCAGCAGCTTGGCCGGGACAGGGGAGAACATTCAGTACTTC. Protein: CASSLAGTGENIQYF.

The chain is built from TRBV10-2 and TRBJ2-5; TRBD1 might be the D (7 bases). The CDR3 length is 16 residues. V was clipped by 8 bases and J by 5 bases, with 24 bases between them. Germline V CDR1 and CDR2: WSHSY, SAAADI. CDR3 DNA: TGCGCCAGCCGAGTAGGAGGGGGCGTTTGGGTTGAGACCCAGTACTTC. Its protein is CASRVGGGVWVETQYF.

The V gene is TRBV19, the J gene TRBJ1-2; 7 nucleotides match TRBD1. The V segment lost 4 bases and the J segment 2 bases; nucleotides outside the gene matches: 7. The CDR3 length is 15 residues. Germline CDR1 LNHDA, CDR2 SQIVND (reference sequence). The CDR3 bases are TGTGCCAGTAGTAGGGCTCCCAGGGGGAACTATGGCTACACCTTC. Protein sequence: CASSRAPRGNYGYTF.

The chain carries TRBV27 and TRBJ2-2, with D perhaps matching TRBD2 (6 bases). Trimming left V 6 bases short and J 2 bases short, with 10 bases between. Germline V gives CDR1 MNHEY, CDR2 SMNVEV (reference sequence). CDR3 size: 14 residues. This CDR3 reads CASRTSRNTGELFF. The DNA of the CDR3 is TGTGCCAGCAGAACTAGCAGAAACACCGGGGAGCTGTTTTTT.

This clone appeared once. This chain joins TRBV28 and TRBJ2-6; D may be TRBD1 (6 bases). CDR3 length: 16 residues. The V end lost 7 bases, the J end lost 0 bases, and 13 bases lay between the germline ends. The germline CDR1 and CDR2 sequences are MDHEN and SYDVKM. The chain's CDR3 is CASTDAGASGANVLTF. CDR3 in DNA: TGTGCCAGCACCGACGCAGGGGCCTCTGGGGCCAACGTCCTGACTTTC.

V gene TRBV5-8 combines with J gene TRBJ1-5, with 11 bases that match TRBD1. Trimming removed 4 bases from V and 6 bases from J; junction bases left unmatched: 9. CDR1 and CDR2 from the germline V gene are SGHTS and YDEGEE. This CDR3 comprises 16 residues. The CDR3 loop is CASSAGQGAVSQPQHF. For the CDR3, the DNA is TGTGCCAGCAGCGCCGGACAGGGGGCAGTTTCTCAGCCCCAGCATTTT.

The CDR3 sequence is CASSLPREKLFF. CDR3 DNA sequence: TGTGCCAGCAGTCTCCCTCGGGAAAAACTGTTTTTT. The gene calls are TRBV6-6 and TRBJ1-4; no clear D gene. CDR1 is MNHNY, CDR2 SVGAGI, per germline (reference sequence). V shed 5 bases and J shed 8 bases, with 9 bases lying between them. CDR3 size: 12 residues.

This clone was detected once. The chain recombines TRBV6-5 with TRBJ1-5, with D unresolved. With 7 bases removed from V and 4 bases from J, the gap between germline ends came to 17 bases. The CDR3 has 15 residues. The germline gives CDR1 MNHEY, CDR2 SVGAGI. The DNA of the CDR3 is TGTGCCAGCACCATCCCGGATCGAGTTAATCAGCCCCAGCATTTT. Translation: CASTIPDRVNQPQHF.

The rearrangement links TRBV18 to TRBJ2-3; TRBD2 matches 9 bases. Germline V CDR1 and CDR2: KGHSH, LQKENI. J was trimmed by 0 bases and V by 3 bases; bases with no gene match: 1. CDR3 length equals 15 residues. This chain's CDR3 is CASSPLAGSTDTQYF. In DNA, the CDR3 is TGTGCCAGCTCACCTCTAGCGGGGAGCACAGATACGCAGTATTTT.

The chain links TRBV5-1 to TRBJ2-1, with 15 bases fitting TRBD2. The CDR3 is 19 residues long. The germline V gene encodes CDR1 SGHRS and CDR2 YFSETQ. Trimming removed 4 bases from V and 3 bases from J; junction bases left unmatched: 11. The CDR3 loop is CASSALGTSGRKFYNEQFF. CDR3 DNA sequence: TGCGCCAGCAGCGCACTCGGGACTAGCGGGAGGAAATTCTACAATGAGCAGTTCTTC.

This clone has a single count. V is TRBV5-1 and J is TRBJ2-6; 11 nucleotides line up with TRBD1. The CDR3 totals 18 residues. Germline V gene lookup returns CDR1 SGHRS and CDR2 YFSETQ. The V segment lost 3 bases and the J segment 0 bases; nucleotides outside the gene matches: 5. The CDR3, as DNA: TGCGCCAGCAGCTCCTCCGGGACAGGGGGCTCTGGGGCCAACGTCCTGACTTTC. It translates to CASSSSGTGGSGANVLTF. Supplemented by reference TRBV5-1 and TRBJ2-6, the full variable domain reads KAGVTQTPRYLIKTRGQQVTLSCSPISGHRSVSWYQQTPGQGLQFLFEYFSETQRNKGNFPGRFSGRQFSNSRSEMNVSTLELGDSALYLCASSSSGTGGSGANVLTFGAGSRLTVL.

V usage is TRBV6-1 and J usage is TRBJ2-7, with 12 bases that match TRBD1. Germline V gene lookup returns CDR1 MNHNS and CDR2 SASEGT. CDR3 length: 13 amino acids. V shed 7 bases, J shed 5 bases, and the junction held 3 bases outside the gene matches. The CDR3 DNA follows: TGTGCCAGCACGGGACAGGGGGCGCACGAGCAGTACTTC. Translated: CASTGQGAHEQYF.

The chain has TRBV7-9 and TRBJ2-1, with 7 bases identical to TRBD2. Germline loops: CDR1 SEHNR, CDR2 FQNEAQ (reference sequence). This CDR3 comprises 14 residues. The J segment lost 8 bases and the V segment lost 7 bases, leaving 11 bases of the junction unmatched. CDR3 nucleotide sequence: TGTGCCAGCATTAGGGGCGGCGGGAGCCATGAGCAGTTCTTC. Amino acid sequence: CASIRGGGSHEQFF.

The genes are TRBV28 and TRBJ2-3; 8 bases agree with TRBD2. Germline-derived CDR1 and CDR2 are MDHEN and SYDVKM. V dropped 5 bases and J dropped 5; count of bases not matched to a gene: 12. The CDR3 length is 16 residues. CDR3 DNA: TGTGCCAGCAGTCGGGCGCGAGCGGGAGCGGTAGATACGCAGTATTTT. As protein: CASSRARAGAVDTQYF.

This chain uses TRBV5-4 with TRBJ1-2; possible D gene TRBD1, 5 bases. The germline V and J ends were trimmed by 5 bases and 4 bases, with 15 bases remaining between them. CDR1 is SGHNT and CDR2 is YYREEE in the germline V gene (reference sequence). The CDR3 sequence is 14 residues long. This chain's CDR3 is CASRRGTRVYGYTF. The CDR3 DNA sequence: TGTGCCAGCAGGCGGGGCACAAGGGTCTATGGCTACACCTTC.

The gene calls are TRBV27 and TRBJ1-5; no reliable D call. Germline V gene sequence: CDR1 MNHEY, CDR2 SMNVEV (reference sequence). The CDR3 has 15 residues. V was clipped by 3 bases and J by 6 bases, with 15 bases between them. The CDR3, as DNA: TGTGCCAGCAGTTTGGAAGGTATAGCGGGTCAGCCCCAGCATTTT. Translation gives CASSLEGIAGQPQHF.

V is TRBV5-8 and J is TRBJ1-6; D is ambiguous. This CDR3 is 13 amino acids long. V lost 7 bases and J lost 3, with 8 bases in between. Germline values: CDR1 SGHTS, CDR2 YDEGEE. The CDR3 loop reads CASGKDYNSPLHF. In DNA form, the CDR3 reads TGTGCCAGCGGCAAGGACTATAATTCACCCCTCCACTTT.